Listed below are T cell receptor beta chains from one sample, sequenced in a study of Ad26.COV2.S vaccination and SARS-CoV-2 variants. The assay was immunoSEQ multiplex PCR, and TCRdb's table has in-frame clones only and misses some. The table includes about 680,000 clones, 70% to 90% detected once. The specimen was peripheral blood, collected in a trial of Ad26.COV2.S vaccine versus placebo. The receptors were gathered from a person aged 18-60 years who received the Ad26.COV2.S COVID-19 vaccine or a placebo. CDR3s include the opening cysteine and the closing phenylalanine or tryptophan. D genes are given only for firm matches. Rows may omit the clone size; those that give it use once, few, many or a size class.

CDR3 DNA: TGTGCCAGTAGTCCCGACAGAGGTAATCAGCCCCAGCATTTT
CDR3 protein: CASSPDRGNQPQHF
J gene: TRBJ1-5
clone size: NA
D gene: NA
V gene: TRBV19

CDR3 DNA: TGCGCCAGCAGCTTGGGGGACAGTAGTTACGAGCAGTACTTC
CDR3 protein: CASSLGDSSYEQYF
J gene: TRBJ2-7
clone size: NA
D gene: TRBD1
V gene: TRBV5-1

CDR3 DNA: TGTGCCACCAGCAGAGAGCGGGGGGGCACAGATACGCAGTATTTT
CDR3 protein: CATSRERGGTDTQYF
J gene: TRBJ2-3
clone size: once
D gene: TRBD2
V gene: TRBV15

CDR3 DNA: TGTGCCAGCTCACCTAGCGATAGTGGCTCCGGGGAGCTGTTTTTT
CDR3 protein: CASSPSDSGSGELFF
J gene: TRBJ2-2
clone size: NA
D gene: NA
V gene: TRBV18

CDR3 DNA: TGTGCCAGTAGTGCCAGCAGGGAGTGGGATTCACCCCTCCACTTT
CDR3 protein: CASSASREWDSPLHF
J gene: TRBJ1-6
clone size: NA
D gene: NA
V gene: TRBV19

CDR3 DNA: TGTGCCAGCAGCCCTACAGGAGATACTGAAGCTTTCTTT
CDR3 protein: CASSPTGDTEAFF
J gene: TRBJ1-1
clone size: once
D gene: NA
V gene: TRBV5-8

CDR3 DNA: TGTGCCAGTTCAGGGGGAAGTCAGCCCCAGCATTTT
CDR3 protein: CASSGGSQPQHF
J gene: TRBJ1-5
clone size: NA
D gene: TRBD1
V gene: TRBV3-1/TRBV3-2

CDR3 DNA: TGCGCCAGCAGATTAGCGGGGCTCTCCTACGAGCAGTACTTC
CDR3 protein: CASRLAGLSYEQYF
J gene: TRBJ2-7
clone size: NA
D gene: TRBD2
V gene: TRBV10-2

CDR3 DNA: TGTGCCAGTAGTATAGATACGAGGACGGATACGCAGTATTTT
CDR3 protein: CASSIDTRTDTQYF
J gene: TRBJ2-3
clone size: NA
D gene: NA
V gene: TRBV19

CDR3 DNA: TGCGCCAGCAGCCAAGATGGAGTTTATCAGCCCCAGCATTTT
CDR3 protein: CASSQDGVYQPQHF
J gene: TRBJ1-5
clone size: NA
D gene: NA
V gene: TRBV4-1

CDR3 DNA: TGTGCCAGCTCACCACCGCCCGGTTTGGATGAGCAGTTCTTC
CDR3 protein: CASSPPPGLDEQFF
J gene: TRBJ2-1
clone size: NA
D gene: NA
V gene: TRBV18

CDR3 DNA: TGTGCCAGCAGCTTACAGGGGGCCGGGACTGAAGCTTTCTTT
CDR3 protein: CASSLQGAGTEAFF
J gene: TRBJ1-1
clone size: NA
D gene: TRBD1
V gene: TRBV7-3

CDR3 DNA: TGTGCCAGCAGCCAAGACCGACTAGCGGGGGGGCCCCCAGAGACCCAGTACTTC
CDR3 protein: CASSQDRLAGGPPETQYF
J gene: TRBJ2-5
clone size: NA
D gene: TRBD2
V gene: TRBV4-2

CDR3 DNA: TGTGCCAGCAGCTTAAATACGGGGCTAGCGGGCCTCTCCTACGAGCAGTACTTC
CDR3 protein: CASSLNTGLAGLSYEQYF
J gene: TRBJ2-7
clone size: NA
D gene: TRBD2
V gene: TRBV11-2

CDR3 DNA: TGTGCCAGCAAAGGACGGAAATTCTCTGGGGCCAACGTCCTGACTTTC
CDR3 protein: CASKGRKFSGANVLTF
J gene: TRBJ2-6
clone size: NA
D gene: NA
V gene: TRBV6-4

CDR3 DNA: TGTGCCAGCAGTGATCGGTGGCTCAGGGACAACTATGGCTACACCTTC
CDR3 protein: CASSDRWLRDNYGYTF
J gene: TRBJ1-2
clone size: NA
D gene: NA
V gene: TRBV6-1

CDR3 DNA: TGTGCCAGCAGCCCCCACACGGGAGGCCAAGAGACCCAGTACTTC
CDR3 protein: CASSPHTGGQETQYF
J gene: TRBJ2-5
clone size: NA
D gene: TRBD2
V gene: TRBV6-5

CDR3 DNA: TGTGCCAGCAGCCAAGACCTGAGGGCCCCCTACGAGCAGTACTTC
CDR3 protein: CASSQDLRAPYEQYF
J gene: TRBJ2-7
clone size: once
D gene: NA
V gene: TRBV3-1/TRBV3-2

CDR3 DNA: TGTGCCAGCAGTTTCGACGGGGAGGATACGCAGTATTTT
CDR3 protein: CASSFDGEDTQYF
J gene: TRBJ2-3
clone size: NA
D gene: NA
V gene: TRBV27

CDR3 DNA: TGTGCCAGCAGCCTCCGACAGGGTCGGGACTACACCTTC
CDR3 protein: CASSLRQGRDYTF
J gene: TRBJ1-2
clone size: NA
D gene: TRBD1
V gene: TRBV5-4

CDR3 DNA: TGTGCCAGTAGTCCGTACCCTCAGGGGACTAATGAAAAACTGTTTTTT
CDR3 protein: CASSPYPQGTNEKLFF
J gene: TRBJ1-4
clone size: NA
D gene: NA
V gene: TRBV19

CDR3 DNA: TGTGCCAGCAGTGTTCTACAGGGGGCCTATGACAACGAGCAGTACTTC
CDR3 protein: CASSVLQGAYDNEQYF
J gene: TRBJ2-7
clone size: NA
D gene: TRBD1
V gene: TRBV6-1